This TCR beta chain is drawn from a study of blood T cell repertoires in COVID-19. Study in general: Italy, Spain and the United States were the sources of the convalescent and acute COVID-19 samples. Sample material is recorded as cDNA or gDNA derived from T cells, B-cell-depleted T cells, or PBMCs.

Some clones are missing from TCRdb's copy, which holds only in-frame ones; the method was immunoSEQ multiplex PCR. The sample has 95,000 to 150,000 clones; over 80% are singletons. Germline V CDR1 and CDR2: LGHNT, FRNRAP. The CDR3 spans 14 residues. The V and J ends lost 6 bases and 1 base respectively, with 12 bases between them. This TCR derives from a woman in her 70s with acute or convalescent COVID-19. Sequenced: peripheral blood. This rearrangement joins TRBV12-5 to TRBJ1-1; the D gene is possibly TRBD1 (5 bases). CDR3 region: CASGHRTENTEAFF. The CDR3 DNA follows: TGTGCTAGTGGCCACAGGACGGAGAACACTGAAGCTTTCTTT. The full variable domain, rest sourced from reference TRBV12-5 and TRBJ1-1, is DARVTQTPRHKVTEMGQEVTMRCQPILGHNTVFWYRQTMMQGLELLAYFRNRAPLDDSGMPKDRFSAEMPDATLATLKIQPSEPRDSAVYFCASGHRTENTEAFFGQGTRLTVV.